This TCR beta chain originates from a study of identical twins. This clonotype was counted a few times. Its antigen is not known. Study outcomes and limitations: A partial confounding effect on zero-insertion analyses could come from invariant MAIT and iNKT cells. The abundant beta clonotypes from cord blood had fewer insertions, and memory repertoires had none of this. Out-of-frame TCR alpha sharing observed in monozygotic twins exceeded model estimates.

V was clipped by 6 bases and J by 2 bases, with 17 bases between them. CDR1 is SQVTM, CDR2 ANQGSEA, per germline. The CDR3 is made up of 15 amino acids. TCRdb reanalysed the 5' RACE reads using MiXCR and keeps one entry per CDR3 protein. The profile covers just over 450,000 distinct CDR3 sequences, with 12% to 15% appearing a single time and about 0.52% taken by the ten largest. The sample was also reused in another study, on yellow fever vaccine responses in identical twins.

This rearrangement joins TRBV29-1 to TRBJ2-1; D not resolved. This sequence originates from a woman aged 18-35 years in good health. The sequenced sample consisted of CD4+ T cells sorted from blood. The CDR3 sequence: CSVHRPPSAYNEQFF. DNA of the CDR3: TGCAGCGTCCATCGCCCACCCAGTGCCTACAATGAGCAGTTCTTC.